Sequencing of this TCR beta chain was carried out in a study of OX40 agonist ivuxolimab in advanced cancers. The wider study: Participants averaged around 60 years of age (range roughly 23 to 85) and were roughly 80% male. Three patients, one with hepatocellular carcinoma and two with cutaneous melanoma, responded partially. Study observations and caveats: Expanded clones were, on average, more numerous in CD8+ T cells than in CD4+.

Patients were ruled out by autoimmune disease history or systemic immunosuppression. As to this clone: Its antigen is unknown.

Trimming removed 1 base at V and 8 bases at J, with 11 bases between. Germline assignment: CDR1 SGHTA and CDR2 FQGNSA. CDR3 size: 13 residues. This table comes from immunoSEQ multiplex PCR, and its TCRdb copy is limited to in-frame clones, with some not included. The sample includes 79,000 or so clones, 70% to 90% of them seen just once. Sample: CD4+ or CD8+ T cells sorted from blood, taken in a trial of the OX40 agonist ivuxolimab. The chain uses TRBV7-2 and TRBJ1-2, with D maybe TRBD1 (6 bases). This clonotype was obtained from an adult with an advanced solid tumor such as melanoma, head and neck, liver or kidney cancer. Written as DNA, the CDR3 is TGTGCCAGCAGCTTAGGGGGGCCCAGGGGCTACACCTTC. Amino acid sequence: CASSLGGPRGYTF.